Listed below are T cell receptor beta chains from one sample, sequenced in a study of control samples from healthy donors and cancer patients. Profiled with immunoSEQ multiplex PCR; TCRdb holds only in-frame clones, not every one. The sample carries under 140,000 clones, more than 75% recorded once. Sequencing was done on a sample of PBMCs. The receptor source for this set is a woman aged 55-69 years with lung cancer. The CDR3 runs from the conserved cysteine through the conserved F or W. A D gene is named only where the DNA matches it firmly.

V: TRBV10-3
J: TRBJ2-1
D: .
DNA: TGTGCCATCAGAGATAGCGGCAGCTCCTACAATGAGCAGTTCTTC
CDR3: CAIRDSGSSYNEQFF

V: TRBV3-1/TRBV3-2
J: TRBJ1-2
D: TRBD1
DNA: TGTGCCAGCAGCCAAAGAGACAGGGGCCTTTATGGCTACACCTTC
CDR3: CASSQRDRGLYGYTF

V: TRBV4-1
J: TRBJ2-4
D: TRBD2
DNA: TGCGCCAGCAGCCAGGGACTCGCGGGGGGGCCGGCCAAAAACATTCAGTACTTC
CDR3: CASSQGLAGGPAKNIQYF

V: TRBV4-2
J: TRBJ1-2
D: TRBD1
DNA: TGTGCCAGCAGCCAAGAGGGGACAGGGGGGTTCTATGGCTACACCTTC
CDR3: CASSQEGTGGFYGYTF

V: TRBV6-2/TRBV6-3
J: TRBJ1-2
D: TRBD1
DNA: TGTGCCAGCAGTTCCCTGACAGGGGAAGTGAGTGGCTACACCTTC
CDR3: CASSSLTGEVSGYTF

V: TRBV6-6
J: TRBJ1-6
D: TRBD1
DNA: TGTGCCAGCAGTCTGGGGGACAGGCCCTCCTATAATTCACCCCTCCACTTT
CDR3: CASSLGDRPSYNSPLHF

V: TRBV2
J: TRBJ1-4
D: .
DNA: TGTGCCAGCAGTGAAGCGCGAGGTACCAGGGGAAATGAAAAACTGTTTTTT
CDR3: CASSEARGTRGNEKLFF

V: TRBV6-1
J: TRBJ2-3
D: .
DNA: TGTGCCAGCAGTGACGAGGGCACAGATACGCAGTATTTT
CDR3: CASSDEGTDTQYF

V: TRBV25-1
J: TRBJ1-3
D: .
DNA: TGTGCCAGCAGTGGGCTACAGGGAAAAGGGTCTGGAAACACCATATATTTT
CDR3: CASSGLQGKGSGNTIYF

V: TRBV5-1
J: TRBJ1-1
D: .
DNA: TGCGCCAGCAGTTCGGTCCAGGGCACTGTTGCCTTGAACACTGAAGCTTTCTTT
CDR3: CASSSVQGTVALNTEAFF

V: TRBV27
J: TRBJ1-4
D: .
DNA: TGTGCCAGCAGTTTACGCCCAAGAGGCGGAGGAAGGCTTGAAAAACTGTTTTTT
CDR3: CASSLRPRGGGRLEKLFF

V: TRBV9
J: TRBJ2-5
D: .
DNA: TGTGCCAGCAGCGATGACGACGGACAGGGAGGGGAGACCCAGTACTTC
CDR3: CASSDDDGQGGETQYF

V: TRBV6-1
J: TRBJ2-7
D: TRBD1
DNA: TGTGCCAGCAGTGGCCTCCTCCGGGACAGGGAATACGAGCAGTACTTC
CDR3: CASSGLLRDREYEQYF

V: TRBV9
J: TRBJ2-2
D: .
DNA: TGTGCCAGCAGTGAGCAACTAGCTCCAACCGGGGAGCTGTTTTTT
CDR3: CASSEQLAPTGELFF